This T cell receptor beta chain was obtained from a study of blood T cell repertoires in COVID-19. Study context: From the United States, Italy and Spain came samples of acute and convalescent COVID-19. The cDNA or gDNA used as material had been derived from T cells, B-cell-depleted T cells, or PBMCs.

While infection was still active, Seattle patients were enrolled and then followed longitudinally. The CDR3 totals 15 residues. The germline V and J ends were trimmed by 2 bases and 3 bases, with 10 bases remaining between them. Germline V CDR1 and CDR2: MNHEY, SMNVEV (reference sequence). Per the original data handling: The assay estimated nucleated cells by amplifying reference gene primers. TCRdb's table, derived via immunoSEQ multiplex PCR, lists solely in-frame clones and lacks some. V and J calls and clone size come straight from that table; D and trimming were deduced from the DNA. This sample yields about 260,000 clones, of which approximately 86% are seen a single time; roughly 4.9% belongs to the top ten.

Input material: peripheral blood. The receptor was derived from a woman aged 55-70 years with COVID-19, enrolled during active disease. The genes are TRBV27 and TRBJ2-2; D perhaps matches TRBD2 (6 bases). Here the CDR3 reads CASSLGLAYTGELFF. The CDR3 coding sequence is TGTGCCAGCAGTTTAGGCCTAGCGTACACCGGGGAGCTGTTTTTT.